These 27 T cell receptor beta chains were all obtained from the same sample, sequenced in a study of cytomegalovirus exposure and HLA in healthy donors. This PCR relied on a set of 60 Vbeta primers and 13 Jbeta primers. The repertoire was sequenced with immunoSEQ multiplex PCR; TCRdb's copy has only in-frame clones and lacks some. The table records about 110,000 clones, about four fifths of them present only once. Sequenced: PBMCs. These receptors were obtained from a man aged 30 to 39 in good health and CMV-seronegative.

In this sample, this clone turned up a few times. The genes are TRBV10-3 and TRBJ1-6; the D gene is possibly TRBD1 (6 bases). V shed 4 bases and J shed 8 bases, with 12 bases lying between them. Per germline, CDR1 ENHRY and CDR2 SYGVKD. The length of the CDR3 is 14 residues. The CDR3 nucleotides read TGTGCCATCAGTGCTTACGCAGGGGATTCACCCCTCCACTTT. Its protein product is CAISAYAGDSPLHF.

The chain links TRBV4-1 to TRBJ2-1, with 11 bases aligning to TRBD2. CDR1 and CDR2 from the germline V gene are MGHRA and YSYEKL. The trim removed 3 bases at V and 4 bases at J, leaving 8 bases unmatched. The CDR3 has 17 residues. The CDR3 DNA follows: TGCGCCAGCAGCCACCAAGGGACTAGCGGTTTTTACAATGAGCAGTTCTTC. Its protein product is CASSHQGTSGFYNEQFF.

V usage is TRBV10-2 and J usage is TRBJ2-7; 8 bases align to TRBD1. Trimming cost V 2 bases and J 7 bases; bases outside gene matches: 10. The CDR3 sequence is 15 residues long. CDR1 and CDR2 (germline): WSHSY, SAAADI. As DNA, the CDR3 is TGCGCCAGCAGTGAGCCCGGGGACAGGCCAGGGGAGCAGTACTTC. The encoded protein is CASSEPGDRPGEQYF.

The chain recombines TRBV25-1 with TRBJ1-4; D might be TRBD1 (5 bases). This CDR3 is built from 14 residues. CDR1 is MGHDK and CDR2 is SYGVNS in the germline V gene. V lost 1 base and J lost 5, with 8 bases in between. CDR3 residues: CASSEWGENEKLFF. CDR3 bases: TGTGCCAGCAGTGAATGGGGGGAAAATGAAAAACTGTTTTTT.

The rearrangement links TRBV6-1 to TRBJ1-5; 7 positions agree with TRBD1. CDR3 size: 12 residues. V was pared by 6 bases and J by 12 bases, with 8 bases of the junction left unmatched. From germline, CDR1 is MNHNS and CDR2 SASEGT. As DNA, the CDR3 is TGTGCCAGCAGCGTTAAGGGGGCGGGCCAGCATTTT. Its protein product is CASSVKGAGQHF.

This clone showed up just once. The chain has TRBV7-9 and TRBJ2-2; no reliable D call. The V end lost 4 bases, the J end lost 4 bases, and 10 bases lay between the germline ends. The CDR3 has 14 residues. Germline loops: CDR1 SEHNR, CDR2 FQNEAQ (reference sequence). Here the CDR3 DNA reads TGTGCCAGCAGCTCCTTAGCCACCACCGGGGAGCTGTTTTTT. This gives the protein CASSSLATTGELFF.

This clone occurred a few times. J is TRBJ1-2 and V is TRBV6-5, with TRBD1 identical over 7 bases. V lost 6 bases and J lost 7; bases outside the gene matches: 5. The CDR3 spans 12 residues. CDR1 MNHEY and CDR2 SVGAGI come from the germline V gene. The CDR3 here is CASREGARGYTF. In DNA form, the CDR3 reads TGTGCCAGCAGGGAGGGGGCGCGTGGCTACACCTTC.

The rearrangement links TRBV6-5 to TRBJ1-4; 9 bases are shared with TRBD1. There are 15 residues in the CDR3. The V and J ends lost 6 bases and 6 bases, in that order; junction bases with no gene match: 8. CDR1 is MNHEY, CDR2 SVGAGI, per germline. The CDR3 coding sequence is TGTGCCAGCAGACCCGGGACAGGGCGATATGAAAAACTGTTTTTT. The encoded protein is CASRPGTGRYEKLFF.

The V and J genes are TRBV10-2 and TRBJ1-1; weak D call: TRBD1 (6 bases). This CDR3 comprises 13 residues. Trimming took 6 bases from V and 6 from J, leaving 14 bases between them. Germline V gives CDR1 WSHSY, CDR2 SAAADI. The CDR3 sequence is CASRGASMAEAFF. The CDR3 DNA follows: TGCGCCAGCAGGGGGGCTTCGATGGCTGAAGCTTTCTTT.

The V and J genes are TRBV9 and TRBJ2-7; 7 nucleotides agree with TRBD1. This CDR3 comprises 14 residues. Germline V gene lookup returns CDR1 SGDLS and CDR2 YYNGEE. Trimming took 4 bases from V and 2 from J; bases not matched to a gene: 6. CDR3: CASSFSTGTYEQYF. The CDR3 DNA sequence: TGTGCCAGCAGCTTTTCGACAGGGACCTACGAGCAGTACTTC.

There are a few counts of this clone. The CDR3, as DNA: TGTGCCAGCAGTGGGGGGACAGGGATGGCAGATACGCAGTATTTT. Residues: CASSGGTGMADTQYF. V and J are TRBV6-5 and TRBJ2-3; 9 bases are a match to TRBD1. The germline V gene has CDR1 MNHEY and CDR2 SVGAGI. Trimming removed 5 bases from V and 4 bases from J; junction bases left unmatched: 7. The CDR3 sequence is 15 residues long.

This chain connects TRBV9 to TRBJ2-7; TRBD1 is a possible D gene (6 bases). Germline CDR1 SGDLS, CDR2 YYNGEE. The CDR3 extends over 15 amino acids. V gave up 0 bases and J gave up 0 bases, with 10 bases separating them. CDR3 nucleotides: TGTGCCAGCAGCGTAGCAGGGGCCAACTCCTACGAGCAGTACTTC. It translates to CASSVAGANSYEQYF.

Only a few counts were recorded for this clone. The chain uses TRBV5-1 and TRBJ2-7, with 8 positions matching TRBD2. The trim removed 5 bases at V and 3 bases at J, leaving 4 bases unmatched. Germline lookup yields CDR1 SGHRS and CDR2 YFSETQ. This CDR3 comprises 13 residues. In DNA form, the CDR3 reads TGCGCCAGCAGGGACGGGAGGGGCTACGAGCAGTACTTC. Amino acids: CASRDGRGYEQYF.

The rearrangement links TRBV5-4 to TRBJ2-7; 7 bases fit TRBD1. Germline loops: CDR1 SGHNT, CDR2 YYREEE (reference sequence). The CDR3 extends over 15 amino acids. V dropped 4 bases and J dropped 2; count of bases not matched to a gene: 9. The CDR3, as DNA: TGTGCCAGCAGCCCGGACAGGTTGAGCGCCTACGAGCAGTACTTC. Residues: CASSPDRLSAYEQYF.

V and J are TRBV7-6 and TRBJ2-5; D remains unclear. CDR3 length: 14 amino acids. From germline, CDR1 is SGHVS and CDR2 FNYEAQ. The V end was cut by 5 bases, the J end by 2 bases, with 12 bases between. CDR3 in amino acids: CASSPPRVQETQYF. The CDR3 nucleotides are TGTGCCAGCAGCCCCCCCCGAGTACAAGAGACCCAGTACTTC.

The V call is TRBV11-2, the J call TRBJ2-7; unclear D gene. Between the trimmed V and J ends, which lost 2 bases and 4 bases, there was a span of 9 bases. CDR3 length equals 13 residues. Germline V gene data show CDR1 as SGHAT and CDR2 as FQNNGV. CDR3 coding DNA: TGTGCCAGCAGCTTAAGGCGGTTTTACGAGCAGTACTTC. It translates to CASSLRRFYEQYF.

The chain combines TRBV9 with TRBJ2-7; D is ambiguous. The germline CDR1 and CDR2 sequences are SGDLS and YYNGEE. The CDR3 covers 14 residues. The germline V and J ends were trimmed by 0 bases and 2 bases, with 9 bases remaining between them. CDR3 in DNA: TGTGCCAGCAGCGTAGGACAAGGCCCCTACGAGCAGTACTTC. As protein: CASSVGQGPYEQYF.

This chain joins TRBV4-1 and TRBJ1-2; perhaps TRBD1 as D (6 bases). Trimming pared 1 base from V and 5 bases from J, leaving 17 bases between. This CDR3 is 16 amino acids long. In germline, CDR1 is MGHRA, CDR2 YSYEKL. As DNA, the CDR3 is TGCGCCAGCAGCCAAGTTACAACAGGGAGTCGGTATGGCTACACCTTC. It specifies CASSQVTTGSRYGYTF.

This clone was observed a handful of times. The chain has TRBV10-3 and TRBJ2-3; D might be TRBD2 (6 bases). CDR3 size: 16 residues. CDR1 is ENHRY, CDR2 SYGVKD, per germline. V was trimmed by 4 bases and J by 2 bases, leaving 16 bases between them. The CDR3 region is CAISGPGEEPTDTQYF. In DNA, the CDR3 is TGTGCCATCAGTGGACCGGGGGAGGAACCCACAGATACGCAGTATTTT.

This clone was detected only a few times. This chain links TRBV30 with TRBJ2-3; a weak D match, TRBD2 (5 bases). There are 10 residues in the CDR3. Deletions cut 3 bases from V and 11 bases from J, with 9 bases between. Germline assignment: CDR1 GTSNPN and CDR2 SVGIG (reference sequence). The CDR3 loop is CAWREVRQYF. The CDR3 DNA sequence: TGTGCCTGGAGGGAGGTCCGGCAGTATTTT. Together with reference TRBV30 and TRBJ2-3, the CDR3 gives the full variable domain: SQTIHQWPATLVQPVGSPLSLECTVEGTSNPNLYWYRQAAGRGLQLLFYSVGIGQISSEVPQNLSASRPQDRQFILSSKKLLLSDSGFYLCAWREVRQYFGPGTRLTVL.

V usage is TRBV28 and J usage is TRBJ1-1; a possible D gene is TRBD1 (6 bases). Trimming removed 8 bases from V and 0 bases from J, with 19 bases in between. The CDR3 covers 16 residues. Germline V CDR1 and CDR2: MDHEN, SYDVKM. The CDR3 DNA sequence: TGTGCCAGCTGGCGGGCGGACAGCTTAATGAACACTGAAGCTTTCTTT. Translating gives CASWRADSLMNTEAFF.

The chain recombines TRBV25-1 with TRBJ2-1, with TRBD2 identical over 7 bases. After removal of 2 bases from V and 4 bases from J, the junction contained 2 bases not matched to a gene. Germline V lookup: CDR1 MGHDK, CDR2 SYGVNS. This CDR3 contains 14 residues. CDR3 bases: TGTGCCAGCAGTGAACCTAGCGGATACAATGAGCAGTTCTTC. Translated: CASSEPSGYNEQFF.

The DNA of the CDR3 is TGTGCCAGCAGCTTTGGAGACACCGGGGAGCTGTTTTTT. Translated: CASSFGDTGELFF. The chain couples TRBV5-4 to TRBJ2-2; no definite D call. This CDR3 contains 13 residues. V shed 2 bases and J shed 3 bases, with 5 bases lying between them. Germline V gene data show CDR1 as SGHNT and CDR2 as YYREEE (reference sequence).

The chain uses TRBV28 and TRBJ1-1; D is unresolved. The CDR3 is 12 residues long. Trimming took off 2 bases at V and 4 bases at J, with 5 bases between the two ends. Germline lookup yields CDR1 MDHEN and CDR2 SYDVKM. This CDR3 reads CASSLPSTEAFF. In DNA, the CDR3 is TGTGCCAGCAGTTTACCCAGCACTGAAGCTTTCTTT. The whole variable domain, filled in from reference TRBV28 and TRBJ1-1, reads DVKVTQSSRYLVKRTGEKVFLECVQDMDHENMFWYRQDPGLGLRLIYFSYDVKMKEKGDIPEGYSVSREKKERFSLILESASTNQTSMYLCASSLPSTEAFFGQGTRLTVV.

This clone was seen a single time. The chain links TRBV4-1 to TRBJ2-1; D uncertain. CDR1 and CDR2 from the germline V gene are MGHRA and YSYEKL. The CDR3 is 16 amino acids. The V gene lost 1 base and the J gene lost 0 bases, with 10 bases spanning the gap. The CDR3 DNA is TGCGCCAGCAGCCAAGGACTCATGAGCTCCTACAATGAGCAGTTCTTC. The encoded protein is CASSQGLMSSYNEQFF.

This rearrangement joins TRBV2 to TRBJ2-1, with 11 nucleotides matching TRBD1. Germline values: CDR1 SNHLY, CDR2 FYNNEI. V was clipped by 4 bases and J by 9 bases; unmatched bases: 8. The CDR3 contains 15 residues. The DNA of the CDR3 is TGTGCCAGCAGTGTAGCTCCGGGACAGGGGGGTGAGCAGTTCTTC. Translated: CASSVAPGQGGEQFF. The full variable domain, its missing parts supplied by reference TRBV2 and TRBJ2-1, is EPEVTQTPSHQVTQMGQEVILRCVPISNHLYFYWYRQILGQKVEFLVSFYNNEISEKSEIFDDQFSVERPDGSNFTLKIRSTKLEDSAMYFCASSVAPGQGGEQFFGPGTRLTVL.

The chain combines TRBV7-7 with TRBJ2-5, with 14 bases lining up with TRBD2. CDR1 and CDR2 from the germline V gene are SSHAT and FNYEAQ (reference sequence). After removal of 3 bases from V and 5 bases from J, the junction contained 5 bases not matched to a gene. This CDR3 contains 16 residues. The CDR3 nucleotides read TGTGCCAGCAGCTTGACTAGCGGGAGGGCCGATGAGACCCAGTACTTC. Translated, it gives CASSLTSGRADETQYF.